This TCR beta chain originates from a study of T cell repertoires in cytomegalovirus infection. Study summary: Carrying CMV and the relevant HLA type showed in public TCR beta signatures. Study observations and caveats: In two of eight donors, the top clonotype was HLA-C-restricted CMV-specific. Summed frequency of shared TCR beta families picked out CMV carriers who also had the relevant HLA.

One entry per CDR3 protein, called by TCRdb with MiXCR from the reads. The sample shows about half a million distinct CDR3 sequences, roughly a third of them seen only once. Worth noting for this clonotype: Its antigen is undetermined.

V was clipped by 7 bases and J by 3 bases, with 13 bases between them. Germline V gives CDR1 SGHTA, CDR2 FQGNSA. This CDR3 comprises 13 residues. This rearrangement joins TRBV7-2 to TRBJ2-7; D gene uncertain. The sequencing here drew on cultured PBMCs, taken from culture after CMV antigen stimulation. This receptor was taken from a human donor in good health (CMV status not recorded). Some clones in this sample may be carry-over from other donors' samples. The CDR3 reads CASNQEGIYEQYF. In DNA, the CDR3 is TGTGCCAGCAACCAGGAAGGAATCTACGAGCAGTACTTC.